This T cell receptor beta chain stems from a study of siplizumab effects on memory and regulatory T cells. Across the study: With siplizumab at 0.9 to 1 ug/mL or without drug, mixed lymphocyte reactions were set up in pairs. The study, taken as a whole, reports: Among alloreactive clones, only a minor fraction mapped to unstimulated subsets. Mappable alloreactive CD4+ clones averaged 68.8% Treg-derived with siplizumab versus roughly 25% in controls. The majority of clones, roughly 75-97% of proliferating CD4+ or CD8+ clones, lacked an assignable naive or memory phenotype.

This clone is classed as medium-sized. The antigen remains undetermined. The repertoire was sequenced with immunoSEQ multiplex PCR; TCRdb's copy has only in-frame clones and lacks some. The repertoire holds about 9,900 clones, with roughly two fifths as singletons. Coculture of mixed lymphocyte reaction cells was performed at 37°C for 6 to 7 days. Germline CDR1 MNHNS, CDR2 SASEGT. Trimming stripped 6 bases from V and 9 bases from J, with 18 bases between. CDR3 length: 14 amino acids. This sequence originates from a human donor in good health; the cells came from an allogeneic mixed lymphocyte reaction. The rearrangement uses TRBV6-1 and TRBJ2-1; perhaps D is TRBD1 or TRBD2 (5 bases each). The sequencing input was CFSE-low (dividing) CD4+ T cells sorted from an allogeneic mixed lymphocyte reaction. CDR3: CASSGLIGAGEQFF. The CDR3 bases are TGTGCCAGCAGCGGACTCATAGGGGCAGGTGAGCAGTTCTTC.